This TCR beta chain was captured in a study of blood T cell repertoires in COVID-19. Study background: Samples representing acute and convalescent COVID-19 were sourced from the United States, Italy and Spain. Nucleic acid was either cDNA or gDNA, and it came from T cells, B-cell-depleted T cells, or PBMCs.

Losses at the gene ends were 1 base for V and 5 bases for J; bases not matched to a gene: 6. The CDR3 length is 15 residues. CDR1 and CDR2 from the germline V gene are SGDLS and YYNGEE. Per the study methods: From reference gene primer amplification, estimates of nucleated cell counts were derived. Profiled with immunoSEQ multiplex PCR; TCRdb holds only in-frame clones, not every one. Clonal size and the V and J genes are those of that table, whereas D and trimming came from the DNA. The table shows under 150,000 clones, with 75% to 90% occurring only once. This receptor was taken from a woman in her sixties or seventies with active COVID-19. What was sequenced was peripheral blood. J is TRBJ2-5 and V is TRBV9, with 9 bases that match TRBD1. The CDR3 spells CASSVRDRARETQYF. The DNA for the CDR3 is TGTGCCAGCAGCGTACGGGACAGGGCTAGGGAGACCCAGTACTTC.